A selection of T cell receptor beta chains follows, all from one sample in a study of blood T cell repertoires in COVID-19. The assay was immunoSEQ multiplex PCR, and TCRdb's table has in-frame clones only and misses some. The sample includes about 220,000 clones, roughly 84% of them seen just once. Sequences were obtained from peripheral blood. These receptors came from a woman aged 25 to 39 who had recovered from COVID-19. Both conserved end residues are part of each CDR3. Fields, in order: J gene, clone size, D gene, V gene, CDR3 DNA, CDR3 protein. The D gene is left open where the match is weak. The size field is filled for only some rows; it gives once, few, many or a size class.

>TRBJ1-1|.|.|TRBV19
TGTGCCAGTACTTGGGGCATGAACACTGAAGCTTTCTTT
CASTWGMNTEAFF
>TRBJ1-3|once|TRBD1|TRBV5-6
TGTGCCAGCAGCTCGGGACAGGAGAACACCATATATTTT
CASSSGQENTIYF
>TRBJ2-7|.|TRBD1|TRBV7-9
TGTGCCAGCAGCCGATCGGGACAGGGCATATACGAGCAGTACTTC
CASSRSGQGIYEQYF
>TRBJ1-1|.|TRBD1|TRBV6-5
TGTGCCAGCACCACCCCCGGGACAGGGGGGACTGAAGCTTTCTTT
CASTTPGTGGTEAFF
>TRBJ1-1|few|.|TRBV7-9
TGTGCCAGCAGCCGACAGTCGAACACTGAAGCTTTCTTT
CASSRQSNTEAFF
>TRBJ1-2|.|.|TRBV4-1
TGCGCCAGCAGCCAAGACAGCTATGGCTACACCTTC
CASSQDSYGYTF
>TRBJ2-7|.|TRBD1|TRBV5-4
TGTGCCAGCAGCGTGGACAGGTCCTACGAGCAGTACTTC
CASSVDRSYEQYF
>TRBJ2-7|.|TRBD1|TRBV5-4
TGTGCCAGCAGCTCTGGACAGGGGAACAACGAGCAGTACTTC
CASSSGQGNNEQYF
>TRBJ2-3|once|TRBD2|TRBV7-3
TGTGCCAGCAGCTTGGACGGGCGGGGGAGGGGCACAGATACGCAGTATTTT
CASSLDGRGRGTDTQYF
>TRBJ2-7|.|TRBD1|TRBV6-6
TGTGCCACCCTACAGGGGAGTAGGCCCTACGAGCAGTACTTC
CATLQGSRPYEQYF
>TRBJ1-1|.|.|TRBV14
TGTGCCAGCAGCCAAGACCCGACAGGTTTGAACACTGAAGCTTTCTTT
CASSQDPTGLNTEAFF
>TRBJ2-7|.|TRBD2|TRBV20-1
TGCAGTGCTAGTTCGGGCGGGGGGGCCTCCTACGAGCAGTACTTC
CSASSGGGASYEQYF
>TRBJ2-5|.|TRBD2|TRBV18
TGTGCCAGCTCACCGGCTGCTAGCGGGAGGGCCCTGGAGACCCAGTACTTC
CASSPAASGRALETQYF
>TRBJ2-1|.|.|TRBV28
TGTGCCAGCAGTATTCGGACAGTTAATGAGCAGTTCTTC
CASSIRTVNEQFF
>TRBJ2-1|.|TRBD1|TRBV3-1/TRBV3-2
TGTGCCAGCAGTCTGACAGGGGGGAATGAGCAGTTCTTC
CASSLTGGNEQFF
>TRBJ2-2|.|.|TRBV30
TGTGCCTGGAGGGTAGACTGGGCCGGGGAGCTGTTTTTT
CAWRVDWAGELFF
>TRBJ1-4|.|.|TRBV4-2
TGTGCCAGCAGCCAAGATAGATGGCACCCTAGGAATGAAAAACTGTTTTTT
CASSQDRWHPRNEKLFF
>TRBJ2-1|.|.|TRBV5-1
TGCGCCAGCAGCTTGGGACAGGTCTACAATGAGCAGTTCTTC
CASSLGQVYNEQFF
>TRBJ2-1|.|TRBD2|TRBV5-1
TGCGCCAGCAGCTTGGTTACTAGCGGGAGAGTTGAGCAGTTCTTC
CASSLVTSGRVEQFF
>TRBJ1-2|.|.|TRBV12-3/TRBV12-4
TGTGCCAGCAGTTTGCAGGGTAACTATGGCTACACCTTC
CASSLQGNYGYTF
>TRBJ2-3|few|TRBD2|TRBV6-4
TGTGCCAGCAGTGACTCCGGGACTAGCGGCACAGATACGCAGTATTTT
CASSDSGTSGTDTQYF
>TRBJ1-1|.|TRBD1|TRBV19
TGTGCCAGTAGTGTCCAGGGGGCCGGCGGTGAAGCTTTCTTT
CASSVQGAGGEAFF
>TRBJ1-5|.|TRBD1|TRBV19
TGTGCCAGTAGTCAGAGGGGGCCTCAGCCCCAGCATTTT
CASSQRGPQPQHF
>TRBJ2-1|many|TRBD2|TRBV29-1
TGCAGCGTTGATGGGACTAGCGGGACTAATGAGCAGTTCTTC
CSVDGTSGTNEQFF
>TRBJ2-7|.|TRBD2|TRBV15
TGTGCCACCAGCAGAGTGGGGAGGCGGGAGCTCAACGAGCAGTACTTC
CATSRVGRRELNEQYF
>TRBJ2-4|.|.|TRBV3-1/TRBV3-2
TGTGCCAGCAGCCAAGAGAGAGGGAACATTCAGTACTTC
CASSQERGNIQYF
>TRBJ2-5|.|.|TRBV27
TGTGCCAGCAGTTTAAAGGGGGAGACCCAGTACTTC
CASSLKGETQYF
>TRBJ2-3|.|.|TRBV4-1
TGCGCCAGCAGCCAAGATGACTCGCCGGGCACAGATACGCAGTATTTT
CASSQDDSPGTDTQYF
>TRBJ2-2|.|.|TRBV3-1/TRBV3-2
TGTGCCAGCAGCCAGGGCGGGACCGGGGAGCTGTTTTTT
CASSQGGTGELFF
>TRBJ1-2|.|TRBD1|TRBV2
TGTGCCACCCTTTCCCTTGCACAGGGGTGGGGCTACACCTTC
CATLSLAQGWGYTF
>TRBJ1-1|.|TRBD1|TRBV5-1
TGCGCCAGCAGCTTGGGACAGGGTGGCACTGAAGCTTTCTTT
CASSLGQGGTEAFF
>TRBJ2-1|once|TRBD1|TRBV28
TGTGCCAGCAGCCGGGACAGGGAAGGATACAATGAGCAGTTCTTC
CASSRDREGYNEQFF
>TRBJ2-3|.|.|TRBV7-3
TGTGCCAGCAGCTTAAATAGCGGCCCGGATACGCAGTATTTT
CASSLNSGPDTQYF
>TRBJ2-3|.|.|TRBV24-1
TGTGCCACCAGTGATAGGGGGAGGGAGGGCACAGATACGCAGTATTTT
CATSDRGREGTDTQYF
>TRBJ2-7|once|TRBD2|TRBV2
TGTGCCAGCAGTGAAGCGCGGCTAGCGGGGGTCGGGCAGTACTTC
CASSEARLAGVGQYF
>TRBJ1-3|.|.|TRBV28
TGTGCCAGCAGTTTAAGTTGGGGGGACGGAAACACCATATATTTT
CASSLSWGDGNTIYF
>TRBJ2-1|.|TRBD2|TRBV19
TGTGCCAGTAGTGCCAGGACTAGCGGGAGGCCGAGCTCCTACAATGAGCAGTTCTTC
CASSARTSGRPSSYNEQFF
>TRBJ2-1|once|TRBD2|TRBV5-1
TGCGCCAGCAGCTCGGCGTCTAGCGGGAGCAATGAGCAGTTCTTC
CASSSASSGSNEQFF
>TRBJ1-1|.|.|TRBV3-1/TRBV3-2
TGTGCCAGCAGCCAATGGGAGGGGACTGAAGCTTTCTTT
CASSQWEGTEAFF
>TRBJ1-3|many|.|TRBV5-6
TGTGCCAGCAGCTGGGCCCAGGGATTGAACACCATATATTTT
CASSWAQGLNTIYF
>TRBJ1-4|once|.|TRBV29-1
TGCAGCGTTGGGGGAGACGGTAATGAAAAACTGTTTTTT
CSVGGDGNEKLFF
>TRBJ2-3|.|TRBD1|TRBV6-5
TGTGCCAGCAGTTACTCGGGGGACAGGACTTGGGATACGCAGTATTTT
CASSYSGDRTWDTQYF
>TRBJ2-1|.|.|TRBV21-1
TGTGCCAGCAGTAAACCCGGACAGGGGGCTGGTGAGCAGTTCTTC
CASSKPGQGAGEQFF
>TRBJ1-1|.|TRBD1|TRBV7-9
TGTGCCAGCAGCGATCGACCCGGGACAGGGGGCACTGAAGCTTTCTTT
CASSDRPGTGGTEAFF
>TRBJ1-2|few|TRBD1|TRBV30
TGTGCCTGGAGTGCCGGGACAGCTTATGGCTACACCTTC
CAWSAGTAYGYTF
>TRBJ2-5|.|.|TRBV29-1
TGCAGCGCAAGTGACACCTACGGAGAGACCCAGTACTTC
CSASDTYGETQYF
>TRBJ2-7|.|TRBD1|TRBV7-9
TGTGCCAGCAGCCATCTTCCCGGGACAGGGGTTGACTTCTACGAGCAGTACTTC
CASSHLPGTGVDFYEQYF
>TRBJ2-7|.|.|TRBV6-6
TGTGCCAGCAGTTACTCGAACTATTACGAGCAGTACTTC
CASSYSNYYEQYF
>TRBJ2-7|.|.|TRBV28
TGTGCCAGCGGACTACAGCATCGGGACGAGCAGTACTTC
CASGLQHRDEQYF
>TRBJ2-4|.|TRBD2|TRBV6-1
TGTGCCAGCAGTGAAATCCCATTAGGACTAGCGGGAGGTTTGTACATTCAGTACTTC
CASSEIPLGLAGGLYIQYF
>TRBJ2-7|once|TRBD2|TRBV3-1/TRBV3-2
TGTGCCAGCAGCCGACTAGCGGGGGAAGCCTACGAGCAGTACTTC
CASSRLAGEAYEQYF
>TRBJ2-1|.|TRBD2|TRBV7-9
TGTGCCAGCAGCCCAGCCGCGGGACTAGCTCTCTCTTACAATGAGCAGTTCTTC
CASSPAAGLALSYNEQFF
>TRBJ2-7|many|TRBD2|TRBV5-1
TGCGCCAGCAGCCTTACTAGCGGGAGCTCCTACGAGCAGTACTTC
CASSLTSGSSYEQYF
>TRBJ2-6|.|.|TRBV5-5
TGTGCCAGCAGCTTGGCCCCAGGGGATGGGGGCTCTGGGGCCAACGTCCTGACTTTC
CASSLAPGDGGSGANVLTF
>TRBJ2-5|.|TRBD2|TRBV11-2
TGTGCCAGCAGCTTGGGAGCGGGAGGGCCCTCAGTGTCCCAGTACTTC
CASSLGAGGPSVSQYF
>TRBJ1-6|once|.|TRBV6-4
TGTGCCAGACATTACATAACAACGACAGAATATAATTCACCCCTCCACTTT
CARHYITTTEYNSPLHF
>TRBJ2-7|.|TRBD1|TRBV4-2
TGTGCCAGCAGCCAAGAGGTCGGACAGGGGCGGTACGAGCAGTACTTC
CASSQEVGQGRYEQYF
>TRBJ2-5|.|TRBD2|TRBV11-2
TGTGCCAGCAGCTTAGAGGGGGGGAGCGGACCACAAGAGACCCAGTACTTC
CASSLEGGSGPQETQYF
>TRBJ1-2|few|.|TRBV5-3
TGTGCCAGAATATCTGTACAGGCGGTGACCACCTATGGCTACACCTTC
CARISVQAVTTYGYTF